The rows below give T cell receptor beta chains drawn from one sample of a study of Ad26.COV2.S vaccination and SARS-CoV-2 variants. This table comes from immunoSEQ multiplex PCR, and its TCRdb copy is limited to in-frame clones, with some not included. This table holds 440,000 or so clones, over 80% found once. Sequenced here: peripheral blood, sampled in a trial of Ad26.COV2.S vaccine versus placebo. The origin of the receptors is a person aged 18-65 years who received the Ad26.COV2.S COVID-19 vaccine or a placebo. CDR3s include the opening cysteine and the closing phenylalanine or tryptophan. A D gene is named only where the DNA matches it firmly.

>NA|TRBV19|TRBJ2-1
CASSIFGTSNNEQFF
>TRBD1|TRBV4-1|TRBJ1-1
CASSQVVQGAVTEAFF
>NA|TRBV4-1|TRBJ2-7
CASSQDPDLGGYEQYF
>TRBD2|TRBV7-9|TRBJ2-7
CASSPTGTSGVWEQYF
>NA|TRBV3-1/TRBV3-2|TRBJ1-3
CASSQVFRGSGNTIYF
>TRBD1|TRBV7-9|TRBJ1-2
CASSPGQGVTNYGYTF
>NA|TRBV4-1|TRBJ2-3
CASSQSGLNTDTQYF
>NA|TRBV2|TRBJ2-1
CASTLGASSYNEQFF
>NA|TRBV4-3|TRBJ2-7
CASSQGGATKQYF
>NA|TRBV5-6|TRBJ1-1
CASSLDGRDNTEAFF
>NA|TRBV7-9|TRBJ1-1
CASSFSTWTEAFF
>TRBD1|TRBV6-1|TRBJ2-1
CASSGTSGTGTFLDNEQFF
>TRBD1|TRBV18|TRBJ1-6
CASSQTGERSPLHF
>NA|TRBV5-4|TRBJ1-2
CASSPEGGIGYGYTF
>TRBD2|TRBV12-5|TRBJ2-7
CASGWGTSGYYEQYF
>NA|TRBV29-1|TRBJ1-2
CSVGPQGPLGYGYTF
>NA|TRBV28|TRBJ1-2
CASRQGSEFPYGYTF
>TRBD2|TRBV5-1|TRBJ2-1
CASRGSQPSGGWHEQFF
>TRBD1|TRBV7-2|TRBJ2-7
CASSQTGTGYYEQYF